This T cell receptor (beta chain) originates from a study of blood T cell repertoires in COVID-19. Study background: COVID-19 samples, acute and convalescent, were from the United States, Italy and Spain.

As handled by the study authors: Estimation of nucleated cell counts was performed using reference gene primer amplification. TCRdb keeps only in-frame clones here, not all; method: immunoSEQ multiplex PCR. V and J calls and clone size are given by that table; D and trimming were obtained from the DNA. The table records 150,000 to 200,000 clones, 87% of them present only once. The specimen sequenced was peripheral blood. This receptor was obtained from a woman aged 55-69 years who had recovered from COVID-19.

DNA of the CDR3: TGCGCCAGCACCTCCGGGAGCGGCACAGATACGCAGTATTTT. Its translation is CASTSGSGTDTQYF. The chain employs TRBV5-1 and TRBJ2-3; perhaps TRBD2 as D (6 bases). With 6 bases removed from V and 1 base from J, the gap between germline ends came to 12 bases. The CDR3 has 14 residues. CDR1 and CDR2 (germline): SGHRS, YFSETQ.